This T cell receptor beta chain originates from a study of shared clonotypes between healthy human individuals. J was trimmed by 12 bases and V by 0 bases; bases with no gene match: 5. Looked up from germline, CDR1 is MGHRA and CDR2 is YSYEKL. The CDR3 runs 15 residues. Generated by immunoSEQ multiplex PCR, the TCRdb table keeps only in-frame clones and is missing some. Here the sample spans some 680,000 clones, 73% being singletons. This clone occurred a few times. The source of this sequence is a woman aged 30 to 39 in good health. The sequenced material came from memory CD4+ T cells sorted from blood. Subset in this sample: CD45RA-negative fraction. The chain uses TRBV4-1 and TRBJ1-6, with TRBD1 matching over 10 bases. In DNA form, the CDR3 reads TGCGCCAGCAGCCAAGAACTGGACAGGGGGAGACCCCTCCACTTT. Protein product: CASSQELDRGRPLHF.